A single sample is the source of the 16 T cell receptor beta chains below, sequenced in a study of cytomegalovirus exposure and HLA in healthy donors. TCRdb's table, derived via immunoSEQ multiplex PCR, lists solely in-frame clones and lacks some. The sample carries 220,000 or so clones, about nine tenths recorded once. Sequenced: PBMCs. These receptors were collected from a woman aged 18 to 35 in good health and CMV-seronegative.

The chain is built from TRBV6-1 and TRBJ2-1; 9 nucleotides agree with TRBD2. V gave up 8 bases and J gave up 9 bases; unmatched junction bases: 11. This CDR3 has 14 amino acids. Germline V gives CDR1 MNHNS, CDR2 SASEGT. The CDR3 region is CASPSPGLAIEQFF. In DNA, the CDR3 is TGTGCCAGCCCCTCCCCGGGACTAGCCATTGAGCAGTTCTTC.

The chain couples TRBV29-1 to TRBJ2-7, with D maybe TRBD1 (6 bases). The CDR3 runs 11 residues. CDR1 is SQVTM, CDR2 ANQGSEA, per germline. V lost 6 bases to trimming and J lost 3 bases, with 9 bases between them. The CDR3 DNA is TGCAGCGTGGACAGAGACTACGAGCAGTACTTC. It specifies CSVDRDYEQYF.

The chain's CDR3 is CASSLSTDLHQPQHF. CDR3 bases: TGTGCCAGCAGCTTGAGCACCGATCTTCATCAGCCCCAGCATTTT. This chain joins TRBV5-6 and TRBJ1-5; no firm D call. CDR1 is SGHDT, CDR2 YYEEEE, per germline. Deletions cut 1 base from V and 5 bases from J, with 13 bases between. The length of the CDR3 is 15 residues.

V and J are TRBV7-9 and TRBJ1-2, with 8 bases matching TRBD1. Germline-derived CDR1 and CDR2 are SEHNR and FQNEAQ (reference sequence). This CDR3 spans 16 amino acids. J gave up 3 bases and V 4 bases, and 10 bases lay outside the gene matches. CDR3 bases: TGTGCCAGCAGCTCGTGGGCGGGGACAGGAGACTATGGCTACACCTTC. This codes for CASSSWAGTGDYGYTF.

The chain links TRBV27 to TRBJ1-2; 9 bases are a match to TRBD1. Germline V gene lookup returns CDR1 MNHEY and CDR2 SMNVEV (reference sequence). CDR3 size: 15 residues. Losses at the gene ends were 0 bases for V and 7 bases for J; bases not matched to a gene: 6. This CDR3 reads CASSLSGTGIGGYTF. The CDR3 DNA is TGTGCCAGCAGTTTATCTGGGACAGGGATTGGTGGCTACACCTTC.

This clone came up a few times. V gene TRBV4-1 combines with J gene TRBJ1-5; tentatively, D is TRBD1 (5 bases). This CDR3 is built from 14 residues. The V end lost 2 bases, the J end lost 7 bases, and 12 bases lay between the germline ends. Germline V gene sequence: CDR1 MGHRA, CDR2 YSYEKL. Here the CDR3 reads CASSQRTSLQPQHF. The CDR3 region has the DNA TGCGCCAGCAGCCAAAGGACATCCTTACAGCCCCAGCATTTT.

V gene TRBV19 combines with J gene TRBJ2-3; 13 bases fit TRBD2. Losses at the gene ends were 4 bases for V and 4 bases for J; bases not matched to a gene: 5. Germline loops: CDR1 LNHDA, CDR2 SQIVND (reference sequence). CDR3 size: 16 residues. The CDR3 reads CASSTRTSGGSDTQYF. CDR3 nucleotides: TGTGCCAGTAGTACTAGGACTAGCGGGGGATCAGATACGCAGTATTTT.

The chain carries TRBV9 and TRBJ2-2; 13 bases are shared with TRBD2. After removal of 2 bases from V and 3 bases from J, the junction contained 1 base not matched to a gene. The germline CDR1 and CDR2 sequences are SGDLS and YYNGEE. CDR3 length: 16 residues. CDR3 region: CASSVGLAGDTGELFF. As DNA, the CDR3 is TGTGCCAGCAGCGTCGGACTAGCGGGAGACACCGGGGAGCTGTTTTTT.

The chain carries TRBV6-1 and TRBJ1-4; D is undetermined. Germline CDR1 reads MNHNS; CDR2 reads SASEGT. The CDR3 consists of 13 residues. The ends were cut back, 5 bases at V and 8 bases at J, with 12 bases in the middle. The CDR3 loop reads CASSPFGVEKLFF. In nucleotides, the CDR3 is TGTGCCAGCAGTCCCTTCGGGGTGGAAAAACTGTTTTTT.

The chain combines TRBV30 with TRBJ1-2; tentative D call: TRBD1 (6 bases). Germline V gene data show CDR1 as GTSNPN and CDR2 as SVGIG (reference sequence). V lost 3 bases to trimming and J lost 3 bases, with 11 bases between them. The CDR3 length is 13 residues. The CDR3 DNA reads as TGTGCCTGGAGAAGGGGGATGGACTATGGCTACACCTTC. Encoded protein: CAWRRGMDYGYTF.

The chain recombines TRBV6-6 with TRBJ2-7; tentatively, D is TRBD2 (6 bases). V gave up 8 bases and J gave up 0 bases, with 17 bases separating them. This CDR3 has 15 amino acids. Per the germline V gene, CDR1 is MNHNY and CDR2 is SVGAGI (reference sequence). The CDR3 spells CASLWEALSSYEQYF. CDR3 DNA sequence: TGTGCCAGCCTTTGGGAGGCACTGAGCTCCTACGAGCAGTACTTC.

The V call is TRBV7-8, the J call TRBJ1-5; 9 nucleotides align to TRBD1. This CDR3 spans 16 amino acids. From germline, CDR1 is SGHVS and CDR2 FQNEAQ. Trimming took 5 bases from V and 6 from J; bases not matched to a gene: 11. CDR3 nucleotides: TGTGCCAGCAGCCCTAGACAGGGGGTAGGTGGTCAGCCCCAGCATTTT. Residues: CASSPRQGVGGQPQHF.

The rearrangement links TRBV29-1 to TRBJ1-1; D perhaps matches TRBD1 (5 bases). Trimming removed 6 bases at V and 7 bases at J, with 18 bases between. There are 13 residues in the CDR3. The germline V gene has CDR1 SQVTM and CDR2 ANQGSEA. DNA for the CDR3: TGCAGCGTGGGAAGGACGGGGGGTGGTGAAGCTTTCTTT. Translation: CSVGRTGGGEAFF.

J is TRBJ2-5 and V is TRBV7-2; 7 nucleotides line up with TRBD2. V shed 5 bases, J shed 1 base, and the junction held 7 bases outside the gene matches. The CDR3 covers 15 residues. CDR1 is SGHTA, CDR2 FQGNSA, per germline. The CDR3 region is CASSLWASGQETQYF. In DNA, the CDR3 is TGTGCCAGCAGCCTTTGGGCTAGCGGCCAAGAGACCCAGTACTTC.

The chain joins TRBV9 to TRBJ1-1, with D perhaps TRBD1 (5 bases). This CDR3 has 13 amino acids. Germline CDR1 and CDR2: SGDLS and YYNGEE. Trimming stripped 0 bases from V and 6 bases from J, with 9 bases between. The CDR3 DNA is TGTGCCAGCAGCGTAGAGGGAGGGGCTGAAGCTTTCTTT. Protein: CASSVEGGAEAFF.

The V and J genes are TRBV19 and TRBJ1-2, with 9 bases fitting TRBD1. From germline, CDR1 is LNHDA and CDR2 SQIVND (reference sequence). The V gene end was trimmed by 3 bases and the J gene end by 1 base; junction bases not matched to a gene: 6. The CDR3 is 16 residues long. CDR3: CASSMRGTGINYGYTF. The CDR3 nucleotides are TGTGCCAGTAGTATGAGAGGGACAGGGATTAACTATGGCTACACCTTC.